These 2 T cell receptor beta chains share one sample of origin, sequenced in a study of OX40 agonist ivuxolimab in advanced cancers. Data came from immunoSEQ multiplex PCR; TCRdb stores just in-frame clones and leaves some out. The sample gives about 58,000 clones, 88% of which show up once; approximately 3.4% is in the top ten. This material consisted of CD4+ or CD8+ T cells sorted from blood, taken in a trial of the OX40 agonist ivuxolimab. The receptors here all came from an adult with an advanced solid tumor such as melanoma, head and neck, liver or kidney cancer.

V usage is TRBV30 and J usage is TRBJ2-7; tentatively, D is TRBD2 (6 bases). V lost 1 base and J lost 3, with 13 bases in between. The CDR3 totals 14 residues. Germline CDR1 and CDR2: GTSNPN and SVGIG (reference sequence). The chain's CDR3 is CAWSGRGEDYEQYF. Here the CDR3 DNA reads TGTGCCTGGAGTGGGCGGGGAGAGGACTACGAGCAGTACTTC.

The chain uses TRBV6-1 and TRBJ2-2, with TRBD1 matching 9 bases. The V and J ends lost 1 base and 3 bases, in that order; junction bases with no gene match: 6. This CDR3 comprises 17 residues. Looked up from germline, CDR1 is MNHNS and CDR2 is SASEGT. In DNA form, the CDR3 reads TGTGCCAGCAGTGAAGAGTTAGGGACAGGGCACACCGGGGAGCTGTTTTTT. This gives the protein CASSEELGTGHTGELFF.